Listed below are T cell receptor beta chains from one sample, sequenced in a study of CD4+ T cells in melanoma. Sequencing used immunoSEQ multiplex PCR; TCRdb keeps in-frame clones, though not all of them. The sample yields about 50,000 clones, about 88% seen once. The sequenced sample was peripheral blood. The source is a human donor with melanoma. The CDR3 runs from the conserved cysteine through the conserved F or W. Each record gives: D gene, V gene, J gene, clone size, CDR3 DNA, CDR3 protein. A D gene is named only where the DNA matches it firmly. Clone size is stated in some rows and not others, as once, few, many or a class when expanded.

>TRBD1|TRBV29-1|TRBJ2-1|.
TGCAGCGTCGAACCCTGGGACAGAAAGACCTACAATGAGCAGTTCTTC
CSVEPWDRKTYNEQFF
>TRBD2|TRBV7-3|TRBJ2-3|.
TGTGCCAGCAGCTTAACAACTTTGCGGGGGGACACAGATACGCAGTATTTT
CASSLTTLRGDTDTQYF
>.|TRBV15|TRBJ2-7|.
TGTGCCACCAGCAGAGGGACAAACTCCTACGAGCAGTACTTC
CATSRGTNSYEQYF
>.|TRBV9|TRBJ2-3|.
TGTGCCAGCAGCGAGGGGTTGGGGGGAATGCATTGGACAGATACGCAGTATTTT
CASSEGLGGMHWTDTQYF
>.|TRBV2|TRBJ2-1|.
TGTGCCAGCAGGTCCGGGAGTAACAATGAGCAGTTCTTC
CASRSGSNNEQFF
>.|TRBV19|TRBJ1-2|.
TGTGCCAGTATCTCCTTCCCCGATGGCTACACCTTC
CASISFPDGYTF
>.|TRBV15|TRBJ1-2|.
TGTGCCACCAGCCAGCGGACCCGTGGCTACACCTTC
CATSQRTRGYTF
>.|TRBV7-9|TRBJ2-5|.
TGTGCCAGCAGCCCCGCCGTCGGGGAAGAGACCCAGTACTTC
CASSPAVGEETQYF
>TRBD1|TRBV5-6|TRBJ1-1|.
TGTGCCAGCAGCCCCCCACAGGGGACTGAAGCTTTCTTT
CASSPPQGTEAFF
>.|TRBV4-3|TRBJ2-1|.
TGCGCCAGCAGCCACGGGCCCGGAGGGGCTAATGAGCAGTTCTTC
CASSHGPGGANEQFF
>TRBD1|TRBV27|TRBJ2-7|once
TGTGCCAGCAGTCTCGGGACAGGACTTCACGAGCAGTACTTC
CASSLGTGLHEQYF
>TRBD1|TRBV5-8|TRBJ2-3|.
TGTGCCAGCAGGAGGGACAGAAGCACAGATACGCAGTATTTT
CASRRDRSTDTQYF
>TRBD1|TRBV5-4|TRBJ2-1|.
TGTGCCAGCAGACCTAATCCCGGGACAGGGACCTACAATGAGCAGTTCTTC
CASRPNPGTGTYNEQFF
>.|TRBV28|TRBJ1-2|.
TGTGCCAGCAGTCCGGGGGCTGGTGGCTACACCTTC
CASSPGAGGYTF
>.|TRBV7-2|TRBJ2-7|.
TGTGCCAGCAGCTTTGTCAATGATGAGCAGTACTTC
CASSFVNDEQYF
>.|TRBV27|TRBJ1-4|.
TGTGCCAGCAGCCCTCGGGACGGGTCTTATAATGAAAAACTGTTTTTT
CASSPRDGSYNEKLFF
>.|TRBV9|TRBJ2-3|.
TGTGCCAGCAGCGTAGGGGAGGTAGATACGCAGTATTTT
CASSVGEVDTQYF
>TRBD1|TRBV6-5|TRBJ2-5|.
TGTGCCAGCAGTTCCGCGAAGACAGGGATCCGAGAGACCCAGTACTTC
CASSSAKTGIRETQYF
>TRBD2|TRBV30|TRBJ2-7|.
TGTGCCTGGACCGGGGAGGGGTCCTACGAGCAGTACTTC
CAWTGEGSYEQYF
>.|TRBV6-5|TRBJ1-2|.
TGTGCCAGCAGTTACTCGATCGGTTTACAGGCTCGGGGCTACACCTTC
CASSYSIGLQARGYTF
>.|TRBV28|TRBJ1-2|.
TGTGCCAGCAGCCAGACAGGCCGCGGCTACACCTTC
CASSQTGRGYTF
>TRBD1|TRBV7-6|TRBJ2-1|.
TGTGCCAGCGGGACAGGGGTCTCCGTCCCCTACAATGAGCAGTTCTTC
CASGTGVSVPYNEQFF
>.|TRBV9|TRBJ2-3|.
TGTGCCAGCAGCGCCCCCGGGGAAGATACGCAGTATTTT
CASSAPGEDTQYF
>.|TRBV5-6|TRBJ1-1|.
TGTGCCAGCAGCTTGCCGGGGGTTAGTAACACTGAAGCTTTCTTT
CASSLPGVSNTEAFF
>TRBD1|TRBV2|TRBJ2-3|.
TGTGCCAGCAGGGGGGACAGGGAGGCAGATACGCAGTATTTT
CASRGDREADTQYF
>.|TRBV19|TRBJ1-1|.
TGTGCCAGTAGTACTCCAGGGTTGGGCACTGAAGCTTTCTTT
CASSTPGLGTEAFF
>.|TRBV7-3|TRBJ2-2|.
TGTGCCAGCAGCTTAAGCGGGGCCCTGAACACCGGGGAGCTGTTTTTT
CASSLSGALNTGELFF
>TRBD2|TRBV2|TRBJ2-1|.
TGTGCCAGCAACGGCGGGGGGGGCGATGAGCAGTTCTTC
CASNGGGGDEQFF
>TRBD1|TRBV7-2|TRBJ2-3|.
TGTGCCAGCAGCGTAGGGACAGGGCGCACAGATACGCAGTATTTT
CASSVGTGRTDTQYF
>TRBD1|TRBV18|TRBJ1-3|.
TGTGCCAGCTCACCACGACCGCTGACGGGACAGGGCCCCTTCTCTGGAAACACCATATATTTT
CASSPRPLTGQGPFSGNTIYF
>TRBD1|TRBV9|TRBJ1-1|.
TGTGCCAGCAGCCTCGGGACAGGGGGCTGGAACACTGAAGCTTTCTTT
CASSLGTGGWNTEAFF
>.|TRBV7-9|TRBJ2-7|.
TGTGCCAGCAGCTTCCCTGGGAAGGGAAGCTCCTACGAGCAGTACTTC
CASSFPGKGSSYEQYF
>.|TRBV20-1|TRBJ1-1|.
TGCGTTGGCGGGAAGAACACTGAAGCTTTCTTT
CVGGKNTEAFF
>TRBD2|TRBV4-1|TRBJ2-1|.
TGCGCCAGCAGCCAAGTAAGACTAGCGGGGGGGCCGAATGAGCAGTTCTTC
CASSQVRLAGGPNEQFF
>.|TRBV28|TRBJ2-7|few
TGTGCCAGCAGGTCGCCCTACGAGCAGTACTTC
CASRSPYEQYF
>.|TRBV5-4|TRBJ1-4|.
TGTGCCAGCAGCTTGGGAGCATCCATGGCTAATGAAAAACTGTTTTTT
CASSLGASMANEKLFF
>.|TRBV7-6|TRBJ2-7|.
TGTGCCAGCAGCCCCTGGGGCGAGGTAGGGGGAGAGCAGTACTTC
CASSPWGEVGGEQYF
>.|TRBV5-4|TRBJ1-1|.
TGTGCCAGCAGCTTCGCCCAGGGAATCAACACTGAAGCTTTCTTT
CASSFAQGINTEAFF
>.|TRBV7-2|TRBJ1-2|.
TGTGCCAGCAGCTCGGATCCTAGAGGGGCGGGGGGCTACACCTTC
CASSSDPRGAGGYTF
>.|TRBV5-1|TRBJ2-3|.
TGCGCCAGCAGCTTGTTCGGTTTACGAGAGAATACGCAGTATTTT
CASSLFGLRENTQYF
>TRBD1|TRBV6-1|TRBJ2-2|.
TGTGCCAGCAGACAGGGGTCCGGGGAGCTGTTTTTT
CASRQGSGELFF
>TRBD2|TRBV27|TRBJ2-1|few
TGTGCCAGCAGTTTGAGCGGGGGGTACTACAATGAGCAGTTCTTC
CASSLSGGYYNEQFF
>.|TRBV7-9|TRBJ2-1|.
TGTGCCAGCAGCCAAAACACGGGCCTCTCGATGTTCTTC
CASSQNTGLSMFF
>.|TRBV7-2|TRBJ1-2|.
TGTGCCAGCAGCTTCCGACCGGGGAACAACTATGGCTACACCTTC
CASSFRPGNNYGYTF
>.|TRBV30|TRBJ1-4|.
TGTGCCTGGATTGGAGGGACCAGTGAAAAACTGTTTTTT
CAWIGGTSEKLFF
>.|TRBV6-1|TRBJ1-1|.
TGTGCCAGCAGTGAAGAGCCCCGGGTCACTGAAGCTTTCTTT
CASSEEPRVTEAFF
>.|TRBV7-3|TRBJ2-5|.
TGTGCCAGCAGCCCTACAGGGTACGAAGAGACCCAGTACTTC
CASSPTGYEETQYF
>.|TRBV5-5|TRBJ2-7|.
TGTGCCAGCAGCTTGTATATAACCCAGGGGTACGAGCAGTACTTC
CASSLYITQGYEQYF
>TRBD1|TRBV27|TRBJ2-7|.
TGTGCCAGCAGTTTATCAGGGGGCCGCGAGCAGTACTTC
CASSLSGGREQYF